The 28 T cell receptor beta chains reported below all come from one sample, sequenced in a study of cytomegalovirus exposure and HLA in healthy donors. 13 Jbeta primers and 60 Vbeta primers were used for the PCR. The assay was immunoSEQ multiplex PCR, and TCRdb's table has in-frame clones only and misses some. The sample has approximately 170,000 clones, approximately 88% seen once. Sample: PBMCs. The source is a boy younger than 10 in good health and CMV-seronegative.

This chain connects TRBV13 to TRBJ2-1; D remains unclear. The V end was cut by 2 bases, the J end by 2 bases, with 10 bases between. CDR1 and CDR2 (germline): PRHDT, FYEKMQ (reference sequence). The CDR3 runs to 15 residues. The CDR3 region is CASSLLVSAYNEQFF. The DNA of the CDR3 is TGTGCCAGCAGCTTACTCGTGAGCGCCTACAATGAGCAGTTCTTC. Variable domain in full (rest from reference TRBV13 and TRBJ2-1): AAGVIQSPRHLIKEKRETATLKCYPIPRHDTVYWYQQGPGQDPQFLISFYEKMQSDKGSIPDRFSAQQFSDYHSELNMSSLELGDSALYFCASSLLVSAYNEQFFGPGTRLTVL.

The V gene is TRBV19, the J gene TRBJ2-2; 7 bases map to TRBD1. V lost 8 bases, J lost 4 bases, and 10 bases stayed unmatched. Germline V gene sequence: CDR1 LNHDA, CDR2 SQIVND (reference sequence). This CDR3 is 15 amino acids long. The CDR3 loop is CASGPGGTVTGELFF. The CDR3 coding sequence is TGTGCCAGTGGTCCAGGGGGAACGGTCACCGGGGAGCTGTTTTTT.

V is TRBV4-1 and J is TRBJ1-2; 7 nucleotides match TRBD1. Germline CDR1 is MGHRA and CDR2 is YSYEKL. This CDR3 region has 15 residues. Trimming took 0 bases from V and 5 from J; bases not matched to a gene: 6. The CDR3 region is CASSQEGQPRYGYTF. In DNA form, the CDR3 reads TGCGCCAGCAGCCAAGAGGGACAGCCTAGGTATGGCTACACCTTC.

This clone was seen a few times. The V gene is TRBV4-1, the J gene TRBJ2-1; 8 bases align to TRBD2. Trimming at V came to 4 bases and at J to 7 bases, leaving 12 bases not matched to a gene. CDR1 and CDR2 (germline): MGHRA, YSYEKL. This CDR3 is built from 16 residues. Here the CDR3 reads CASSPSLGGRLNEQFF. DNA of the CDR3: TGCGCCAGCAGCCCTTCACTTGGCGGGAGGCTGAATGAGCAGTTCTTC.

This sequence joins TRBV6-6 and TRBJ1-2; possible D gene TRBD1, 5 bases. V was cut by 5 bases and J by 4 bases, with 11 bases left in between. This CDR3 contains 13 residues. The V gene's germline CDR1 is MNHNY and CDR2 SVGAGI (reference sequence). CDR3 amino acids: CASSGTPAYGYTF. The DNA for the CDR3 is TGTGCCAGCAGTGGGACTCCTGCCTATGGCTACACCTTC.

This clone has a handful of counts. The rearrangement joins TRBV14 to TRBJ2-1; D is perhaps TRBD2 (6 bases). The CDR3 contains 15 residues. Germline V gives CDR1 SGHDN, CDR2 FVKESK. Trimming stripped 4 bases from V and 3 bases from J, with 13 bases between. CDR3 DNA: TGTGCCAGCAGCCCACGCATAGCGGTCTACAATGAGCAGTTCTTC. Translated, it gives CASSPRIAVYNEQFF.

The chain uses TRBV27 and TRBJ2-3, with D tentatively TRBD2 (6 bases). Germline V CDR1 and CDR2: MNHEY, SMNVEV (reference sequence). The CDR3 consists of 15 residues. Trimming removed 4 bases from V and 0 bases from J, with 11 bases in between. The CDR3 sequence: CASSSPGGSTDTQYF. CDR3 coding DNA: TGTGCCAGCAGTTCCCCCGGGGGTAGCACAGATACGCAGTATTTT.

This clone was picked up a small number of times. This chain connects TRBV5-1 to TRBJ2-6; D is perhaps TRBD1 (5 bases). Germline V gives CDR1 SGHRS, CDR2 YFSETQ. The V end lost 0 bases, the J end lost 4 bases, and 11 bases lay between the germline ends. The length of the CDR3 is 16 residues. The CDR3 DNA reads TGCGCCAGCAGCTTGGAAGGGGCAACCGGGGCCAACGTCCTGACTTTC. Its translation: CASSLEGATGANVLTF.

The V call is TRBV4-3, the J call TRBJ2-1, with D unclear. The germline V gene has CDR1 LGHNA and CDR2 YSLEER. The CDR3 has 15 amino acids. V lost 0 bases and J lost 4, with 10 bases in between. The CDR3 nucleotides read TGCGCCAGCAGCCAAGATGAGGCGCCTTACAATGAGCAGTTCTTC. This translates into CASSQDEAPYNEQFF.

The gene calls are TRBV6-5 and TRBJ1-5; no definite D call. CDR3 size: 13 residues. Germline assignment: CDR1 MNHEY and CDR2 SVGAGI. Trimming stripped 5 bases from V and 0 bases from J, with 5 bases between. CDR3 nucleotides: TGTGCCAGCAGTATTAATAGCAATCAGCCCCAGCATTTT. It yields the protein CASSINSNQPQHF.

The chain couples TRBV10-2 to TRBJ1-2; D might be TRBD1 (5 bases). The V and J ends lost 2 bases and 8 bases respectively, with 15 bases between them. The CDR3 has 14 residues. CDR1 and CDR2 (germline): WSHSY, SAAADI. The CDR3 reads CASSEGRGARGYTF. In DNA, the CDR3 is TGCGCCAGCAGTGAGGGGAGGGGCGCTCGGGGCTACACCTTC.

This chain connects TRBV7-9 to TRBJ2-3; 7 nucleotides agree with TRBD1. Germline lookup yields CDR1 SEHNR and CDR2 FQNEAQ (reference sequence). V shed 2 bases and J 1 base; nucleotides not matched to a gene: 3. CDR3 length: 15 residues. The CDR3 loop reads CASSLQQGGTDTQYF. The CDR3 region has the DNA TGTGCCAGCAGCTTACAGCAGGGGGGCACAGATACGCAGTATTTT. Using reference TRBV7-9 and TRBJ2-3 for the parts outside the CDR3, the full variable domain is DTGVSQNPRHKITKRGQNVTFRCDPISEHNRLYWYRQTLGQGPEFLTYFQNEAQLEKSRLLSDRFSAERPKGSFSTLEIQRTEQGDSAMYLCASSLQQGGTDTQYFGPGTRLTVL.

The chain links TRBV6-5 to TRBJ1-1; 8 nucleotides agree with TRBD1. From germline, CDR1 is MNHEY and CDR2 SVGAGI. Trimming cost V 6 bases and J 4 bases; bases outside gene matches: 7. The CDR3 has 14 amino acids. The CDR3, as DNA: TGTGCCAGCAGCCAGTACAGGGGGGGCACTGAAGCTTTCTTT. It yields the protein CASSQYRGGTEAFF.

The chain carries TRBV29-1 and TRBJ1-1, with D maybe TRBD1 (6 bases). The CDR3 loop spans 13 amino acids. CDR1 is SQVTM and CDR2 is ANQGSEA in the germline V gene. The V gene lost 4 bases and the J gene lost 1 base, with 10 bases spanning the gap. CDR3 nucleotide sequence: TGCAGCGTTGTACAGGGTAAGAACACTGAAGCTTTCTTT. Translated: CSVVQGKNTEAFF. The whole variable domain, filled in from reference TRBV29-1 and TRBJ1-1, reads SAVISQKPSRDICQRGTSLTIQCQVDSQVTMMFWYRQQPGQSLTLIATANQGSEATYESGFVIDKFPISRPNLTFSTLTVSNMSPEDSSIYLCSVVQGKNTEAFFGQGTRLTVV.

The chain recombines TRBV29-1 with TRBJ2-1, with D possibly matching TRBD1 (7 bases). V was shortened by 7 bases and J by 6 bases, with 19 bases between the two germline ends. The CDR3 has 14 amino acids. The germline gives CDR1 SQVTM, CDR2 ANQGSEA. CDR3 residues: CSGVFGQGGNEQFF. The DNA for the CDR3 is TGCAGCGGAGTTTTCGGGCAGGGGGGCAATGAGCAGTTCTTC.

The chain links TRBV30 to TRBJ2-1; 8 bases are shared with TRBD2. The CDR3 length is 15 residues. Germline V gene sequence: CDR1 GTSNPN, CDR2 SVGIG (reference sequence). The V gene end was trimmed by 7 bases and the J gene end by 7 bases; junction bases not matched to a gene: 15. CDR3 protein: CAYSNAGTSSNEQFF. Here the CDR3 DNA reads TGTGCCTACTCAAATGCCGGGACTAGTAGTAATGAGCAGTTCTTC.

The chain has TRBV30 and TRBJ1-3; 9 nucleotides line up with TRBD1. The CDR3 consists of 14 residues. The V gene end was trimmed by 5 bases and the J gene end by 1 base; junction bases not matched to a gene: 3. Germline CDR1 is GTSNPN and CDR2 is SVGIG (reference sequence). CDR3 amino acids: CAWGTGTSGNTIYF. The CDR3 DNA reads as TGTGCCTGGGGGACAGGGACTTCTGGAAACACCATATATTTT.

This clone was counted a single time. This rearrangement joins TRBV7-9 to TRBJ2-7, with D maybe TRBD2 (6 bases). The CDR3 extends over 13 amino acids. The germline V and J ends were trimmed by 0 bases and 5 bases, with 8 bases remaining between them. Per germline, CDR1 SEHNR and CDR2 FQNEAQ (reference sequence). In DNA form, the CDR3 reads TGTGCCAGCAGCTTAGCTGGGGGGAACGAGCAGTACGTC. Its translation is CASSLAGGNEQYV.

The chain's CDR3 is CASSFIPGYAYGYTF. For the CDR3, the DNA is TGTGCCAGCAGTTTCATCCCAGGGTATGCCTATGGCTACACCTTC. The gene calls are TRBV28 and TRBJ1-2, with D tentatively TRBD1 (5 bases). Germline V gene data show CDR1 as MDHEN and CDR2 as SYDVKM. The CDR3 is 15 amino acids. V lost 3 bases, J lost 4 bases, and 15 bases lay in between.

CDR3 loop: CASSLLAGGTNEQFF. DNA of the CDR3: TGCGCCAGCAGCTTACTAGCGGGAGGTACTAATGAGCAGTTCTTC. The chain uses TRBV5-1 and TRBJ2-1; 12 positions agree with TRBD2. CDR1 SGHRS and CDR2 YFSETQ come from the germline V gene. V lost 2 bases, J lost 7 bases, and 4 bases stayed unmatched. The CDR3 sequence is 15 residues long.

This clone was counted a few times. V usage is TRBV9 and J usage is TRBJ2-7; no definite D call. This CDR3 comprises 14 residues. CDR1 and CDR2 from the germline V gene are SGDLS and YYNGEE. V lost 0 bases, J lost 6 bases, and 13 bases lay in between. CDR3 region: CASSVEPFLGEQYF. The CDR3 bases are TGTGCCAGCAGCGTAGAGCCCTTCCTTGGCGAGCAGTACTTC.

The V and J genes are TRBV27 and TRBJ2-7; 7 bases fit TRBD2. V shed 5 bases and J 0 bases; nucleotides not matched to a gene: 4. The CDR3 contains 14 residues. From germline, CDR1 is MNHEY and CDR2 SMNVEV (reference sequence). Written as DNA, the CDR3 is TGTGCCAGCAGTCTAGCGGCTAGCTCCTACGAGCAGTACTTC. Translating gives CASSLAASSYEQYF.

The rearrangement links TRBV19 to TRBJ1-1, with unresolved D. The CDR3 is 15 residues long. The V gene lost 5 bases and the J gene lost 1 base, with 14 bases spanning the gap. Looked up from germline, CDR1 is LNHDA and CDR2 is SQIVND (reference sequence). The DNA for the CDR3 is TGTGCCAGTAGTCTCCTTAGATTATCGAACACTGAAGCTTTCTTT. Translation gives CASSLLRLSNTEAFF.

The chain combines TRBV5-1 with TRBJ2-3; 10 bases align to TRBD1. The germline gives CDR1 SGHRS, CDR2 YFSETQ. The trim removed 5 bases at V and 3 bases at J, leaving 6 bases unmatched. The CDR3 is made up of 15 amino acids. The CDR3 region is CASRRRTGGTDTQYF. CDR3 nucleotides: TGCGCCAGCAGACGAAGGACAGGGGGGACAGATACGCAGTATTTT.

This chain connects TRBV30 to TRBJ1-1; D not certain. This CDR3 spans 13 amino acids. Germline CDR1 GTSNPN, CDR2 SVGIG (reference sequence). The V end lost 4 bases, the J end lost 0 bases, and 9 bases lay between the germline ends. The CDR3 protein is CAWNSQMNTEAFF. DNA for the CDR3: TGTGCCTGGAATTCCCAGATGAACACTGAAGCTTTCTTT.

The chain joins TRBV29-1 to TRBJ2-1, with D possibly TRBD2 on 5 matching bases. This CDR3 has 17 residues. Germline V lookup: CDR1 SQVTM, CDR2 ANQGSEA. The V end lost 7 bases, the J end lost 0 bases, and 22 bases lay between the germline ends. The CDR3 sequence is CSANVDRRPSSYNEQFF. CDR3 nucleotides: TGCAGCGCCAATGTGGATCGGAGGCCTAGCTCCTACAATGAGCAGTTCTTC.

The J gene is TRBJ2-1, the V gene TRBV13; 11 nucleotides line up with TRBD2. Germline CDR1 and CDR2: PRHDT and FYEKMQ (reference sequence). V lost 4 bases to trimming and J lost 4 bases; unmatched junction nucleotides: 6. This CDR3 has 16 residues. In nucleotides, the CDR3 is TGTGCCAGCAGCTGGGATGGGACTAGCGGTTACAATGAGCAGTTCTTC. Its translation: CASSWDGTSGYNEQFF.

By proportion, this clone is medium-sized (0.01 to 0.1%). The DNA of the CDR3 is TGCGCCAGCAGCCCGGACCTAGTCGGCGGGGGAGACTTGATCTCCTACAATGAGCAGTTCTTC. Residues: CASSPDLVGGGDLISYNEQFF. The rearrangement uses TRBV4-3 and TRBJ2-1; 7 bases fit TRBD2. This CDR3 region has 21 residues. V trimming: 4 bases; J trimming: 0 bases; junction bases outside the gene matches: 21. CDR1 and CDR2 from the germline V gene are LGHNA and YSLEER.